The 18 T cell receptor beta chains below all came from one sample that was sequenced in a study of early T cells in non-severe SARS-CoV-2 infection. TCRdb called the 5' RACE reads again in MiXCR, with one record for every CDR3 protein. The sample consists of some 66,000 distinct CDR3 sequences, roughly 10% of them appearing once. Material: whole blood. Receptors originate from an adult who was a healthcare worker with PCR-confirmed SARS-CoV-2 infection or an uninfected control (not recorded which).

V usage is TRBV7-2 and J usage is TRBJ1-5; no definite D call. There are 15 residues in the CDR3. V dropped 5 bases and J dropped 8 bases, with 19 bases sitting between them. Germline CDR1 SGHTA, CDR2 FQGNSA. The CDR3 spells CASSTKASGQEPQHF. In nucleotides, the CDR3 is TGTGCCAGCAGCACCAAGGCTAGCGGCCAGGAGCCCCAGCATTTT. The whole variable domain, filled in from reference TRBV7-2 and TRBJ1-5, reads GAGVSQSPSNKVTEKGKDVELRCDPISGHTALYWYRQSLGQGLEFLIYFQGNSAPDKSGLPSDRFSAERTGGSVSTLTIQRTQQEDSAVYLCASSTKASGQEPQHFGDGTRLSIL.

The sample holds a few counts of this clonotype. The chain is built from TRBV5-1 and TRBJ1-2, with D tentatively TRBD1 (5 bases). In germline, CDR1 is SGHRS, CDR2 YFSETQ. The CDR3 runs 14 residues. The V gene lost 4 bases and the J gene lost 8 bases, with 18 bases spanning the gap. The CDR3 loop is CASSPMATGRGYTF. The CDR3 nucleotides read TGCGCCAGCAGCCCGATGGCCACGGGGCGAGGCTACACCTTC. The whole variable domain, filled in from reference TRBV5-1 and TRBJ1-2, reads KAGVTQTPRYLIKTRGQQVTLSCSPISGHRSVSWYQQTPGQGLQFLFEYFSETQRNKGNFPGRFSGRQFSNSRSEMNVSTLELGDSALYLCASSPMATGRGYTFGSGTRLTVV.

This clonotype was counted ten times or more. This chain links TRBV7-8 with TRBJ2-1; 10 bases are a match to TRBD1. There are 15 residues in the CDR3. V trimming: 6 bases; J trimming: 4 bases; junction bases outside the gene matches: 6. Germline CDR1 reads SGHVS; CDR2 reads FQNEAQ. The CDR3 DNA reads TGTGCCAGCAGTTACCCGGGACAGGGGTACAATGAGCAGTTCTTC. Protein product: CASSYPGQGYNEQFF.

This clonotype has just a few counts. The J gene is TRBJ2-2, the V gene TRBV24-1; 7 nucleotides line up with TRBD1. The CDR3 runs 17 residues. Germline CDR1 and CDR2: KGHDR and SFDVKD. V lost 2 bases, J lost 0 bases, and 5 bases stayed unmatched. In DNA form, the CDR3 reads TGTGCCACCAGTGATTGGGGGACAGCCTCGAACACCGGGGAGCTGTTTTTT. Amino acids: CATSDWGTASNTGELFF.

In its sample, this clonotype was seen a few times. This chain connects TRBV28 to TRBJ2-2; D call uncertain. V was pared by 9 bases and J by 2 bases, with 13 bases between. Germline CDR1 and CDR2: MDHEN and SYDVKM. The CDR3 length is 14 residues. The CDR3 spells CASLSSRNTGELFF. The CDR3 DNA follows: TGTGCCAGTTTGAGCAGCCGAAACACCGGGGAGCTGTTTTTT.

The chain links TRBV4-1 to TRBJ2-7; TRBD2 aligns across 11 bases. Germline CDR1 reads MGHRA; CDR2 reads YSYEKL. V was pared by 5 bases and J by 3 bases, with 0 bases of the junction left unmatched. The CDR3 spans 13 residues. CDR3 sequence reads: CASSGTSGYEQYF. CDR3 nucleotides: TGCGCCAGCAGCGGGACTAGCGGCTACGAGCAGTACTTC.

The sample holds a few counts of this clonotype. The chain carries TRBV18 and TRBJ2-3; tentatively, D is TRBD2 (6 bases). Looked up from germline, CDR1 is KGHSH and CDR2 is LQKENI. V lost 2 bases and J lost 2, with 17 bases in between. The CDR3 consists of 17 residues. The CDR3 sequence: CASSPTTTGSHTDTQYF. CDR3 in DNA: TGTGCCAGCTCACCAACGACTACCGGGAGCCACACAGATACGCAGTATTTT.

Comment on this clonotype: The junction departs from germline at one end; a sequencing error may be responsible. The V gene is TRBV7-9, the J gene TRBJ2-4, with D possibly TRBD1 on 6 matching bases. The length of the CDR3 is 15 residues. Per the germline V gene, CDR1 is SEHNR and CDR2 is FQNEAQ (reference sequence). In DNA form, the CDR3 reads TGTGTCAGCAGCCTCGCAGGGGCTGCTAAAAACATTCAGTACTTC. Translation: CVSSLAGAAKNIQYF.

In its sample, this clonotype was seen many times. The rearrangement uses TRBV30 and TRBJ2-2; D remains ambiguous. Trimming shortened V by 6 bases and J by 3 bases, and 20 bases separated the two germline ends. Germline V gives CDR1 GTSNPN, CDR2 SVGIG (reference sequence). This CDR3 comprises 16 residues. The CDR3 reads CACHRDGSFDTGELFF. CDR3 sequence (DNA): TGTGCCTGCCACCGCGACGGCTCCTTTGACACCGGGGAGCTGTTTTTT.

This clonotype turned up a few times. The chain employs TRBV2 and TRBJ1-6; tentative D call: TRBD1 (5 bases). Germline assignment: CDR1 SNHLY and CDR2 FYNNEI. Trimming took 4 bases from V and 7 from J, leaving 11 bases between them. The CDR3 totals 14 residues. CDR3 in DNA: TGTGCCAGCAGTGCCCAGGGTGCCAATTCACCCCTCCACTTT. Its translation is CASSAQGANSPLHF.

This sequence joins TRBV12-3 or TRBV12-4 and TRBJ1-5; TRBD1 is a possible D gene (5 bases). The CDR3 is made up of 15 amino acids. Trimming pared 6 bases from V and 2 bases from J, leaving 14 bases between. CDR3 amino acids: CASRTPGGGNQPQHF. The CDR3 region has the DNA TGTGCCAGCAGGACCCCCGGGGGTGGCAATCAGCCCCAGCATTTT.

V usage is TRBV7-8 and J usage is TRBJ1-5; D remains ambiguous. The CDR3 consists of 13 residues. V shed 1 base and J shed 7 bases, with 8 bases lying between them. The germline V gene encodes CDR1 SGHVS and CDR2 FQNEAQ. CDR3 amino acids: CASSLDSDQPQHF. The CDR3 coding sequence is TGTGCCAGCAGCTTAGATTCGGACCAGCCCCAGCATTTT.

This clonotype was observed many times. V and J are TRBV12-3 or TRBV12-4 and TRBJ1-2; 8 positions match TRBD1. V was clipped by 4 bases and J by 5 bases; unmatched bases: 12. CDR3 length: 16 residues. The CDR3 DNA sequence: TGTGCCAGCAGTTCGTGGTACGGCGGGACAGGTTATGGCTACACCTTC. Translation: CASSSWYGGTGYGYTF.

This clonotype was seen ten or more times. The chain has TRBV5-6 and TRBJ2-3; 8 positions match TRBD2. Germline V CDR1 and CDR2: SGHDT, YYEEEE. The CDR3 loop spans 17 amino acids. J gave up 0 bases and V 1 base, and 7 bases lay outside the gene matches. CDR3 residues: CASSLKTGGKSTDTQYF. CDR3 coding DNA: TGTGCCAGCAGCTTGAAAACGGGAGGGAAAAGCACAGATACGCAGTATTTT.

This clonotype was detected only a few times. This chain connects TRBV6-6 to TRBJ2-6, with 11 positions matching TRBD1. Germline V CDR1 and CDR2: MNHNY, SVGAGI (reference sequence). Trimming removed 7 bases from V and 0 bases from J; junction bases left unmatched: 5. The CDR3 runs to 17 residues. CDR3 sequence reads: CASKPGTGGSGANVLTF. The CDR3 DNA sequence: TGTGCCAGCAAACCCGGGACAGGGGGCTCTGGGGCCAACGTCCTGACTTTC.

This clonotype was counted between two and nine times. The chain couples TRBV28 to TRBJ2-5, with 8 bases identical to TRBD1. The CDR3 is 14 amino acids. Germline-derived CDR1 and CDR2 are MDHEN and SYDVKM. V trimming: 5 bases; J trimming: 3 bases; junction bases outside the gene matches: 5. CDR3 in amino acids: CASSTTTGEETQYF. CDR3 DNA sequence: TGTGCCAGCAGTACGACGACAGGGGAAGAGACCCAGTACTTC.

This chain links TRBV5-1 with TRBJ2-1; the match to TRBD1 covers 7 bases. Germline V CDR1 and CDR2: SGHRS, YFSETQ. The J segment lost 4 bases and the V segment lost 5 bases, leaving 6 bases of the junction unmatched. There are 14 residues in the CDR3. CDR3 DNA: TGCGCCAGCAGAACGGACAGGTCTTACAATGAGCAGTTCTTC. As protein: CASRTDRSYNEQFF.

This clonotype has only a few counts. V is TRBV10-1 and J is TRBJ2-7; 7 bases fit TRBD2. Germline V gene data show CDR1 as WNHNN and CDR2 as SYGVQD (reference sequence). With 6 bases clipped from V and 3 bases from J, the junction kept 8 bases outside the gene matches. The CDR3 extends over 14 amino acids. The CDR3 spells CASSHGLGDYEQYF. CDR3 nucleotide sequence: TGCGCCAGCAGCCACGGACTAGGGGACTACGAGCAGTACTTC.